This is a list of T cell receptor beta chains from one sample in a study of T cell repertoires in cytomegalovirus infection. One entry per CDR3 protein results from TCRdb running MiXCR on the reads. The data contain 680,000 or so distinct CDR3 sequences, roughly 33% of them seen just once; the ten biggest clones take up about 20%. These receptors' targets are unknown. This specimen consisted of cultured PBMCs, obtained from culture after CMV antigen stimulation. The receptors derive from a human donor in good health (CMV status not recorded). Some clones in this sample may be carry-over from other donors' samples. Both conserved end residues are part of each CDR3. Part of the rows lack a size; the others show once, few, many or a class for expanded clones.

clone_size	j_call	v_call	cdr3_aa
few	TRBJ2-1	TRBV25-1	CASSGSGRTLGDEQFF
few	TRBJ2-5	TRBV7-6	CASSSETGKGAETQYF
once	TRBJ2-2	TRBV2	CASRISEMEGGELFF
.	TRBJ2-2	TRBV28	CASSRPVGRGGPGELFF
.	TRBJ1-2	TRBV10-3	CAISPRGSDGYTF
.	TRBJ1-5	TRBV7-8	CASSGQGLNDQPQHF
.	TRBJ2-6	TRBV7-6	CATKGFSGANVLTF
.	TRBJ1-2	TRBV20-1	CSAMLGAYGYTF
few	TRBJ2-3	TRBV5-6	CASSPEGGFADTQYF
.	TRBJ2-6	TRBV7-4	CASSSPAHTGANVLTF
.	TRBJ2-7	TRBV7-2	CASSYGLAAYSYEQYF
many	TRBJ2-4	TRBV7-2	CASSRRGTGAKNIQYF
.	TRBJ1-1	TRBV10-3	CAISEEYVQGNTEAFF
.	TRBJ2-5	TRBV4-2	CASSQESGGAFQTQYF
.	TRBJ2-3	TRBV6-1	CASSLGPPRTDTQYF
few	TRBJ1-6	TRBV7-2	CASSSPGGSSPYNSPLHF